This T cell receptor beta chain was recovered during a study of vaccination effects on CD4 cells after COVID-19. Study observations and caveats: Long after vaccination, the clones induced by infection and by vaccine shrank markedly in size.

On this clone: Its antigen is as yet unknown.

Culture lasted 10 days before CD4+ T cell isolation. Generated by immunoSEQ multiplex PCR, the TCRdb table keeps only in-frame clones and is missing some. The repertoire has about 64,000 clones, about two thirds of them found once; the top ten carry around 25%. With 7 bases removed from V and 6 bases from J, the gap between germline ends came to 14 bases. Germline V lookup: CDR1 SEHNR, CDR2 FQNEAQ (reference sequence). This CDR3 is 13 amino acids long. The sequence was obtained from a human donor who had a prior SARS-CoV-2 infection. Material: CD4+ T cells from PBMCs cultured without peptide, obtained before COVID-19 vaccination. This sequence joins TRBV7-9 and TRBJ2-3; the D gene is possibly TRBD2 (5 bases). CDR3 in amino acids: CASNFGGWDTQYF. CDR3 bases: TGTGCCAGCAACTTCGGAGGTTGGGATACGCAGTATTTT.